The 28 T cell receptor beta chains reported below all come from one sample, sequenced in a study of Graves' ophthalmopathy and Graves' hyperthyroidism (dated by TCRdb to the late 2010s). Sequencing was carried out with an Illumina HiSeq 2000. For repertoire sequencing, TCR beta CDR3 regions were amplified from RNA transcripts. The first round of RT-PCR was done with HTBI primers and the Qiagen OneStep RT-PCR kit, and was followed by a second round of multiplex PCR, then size selection and purification. The public reads were quality trimmed at Q25 with fastp and then assembled into clones with MiXCR by TCRdb, keeping productive beta chains. Every distinct CDR3 protein forms one entry, paired with its most common genes and DNA. The sample includes about 740,000 distinct CDR3 sequences, with around 40% observed a single time. Clones ranked in the top ten supply around 40% of the sample. Sequenced: peripheral blood. The receptors were sampled from an adult man with Graves' ophthalmopathy.

This clonotype appeared a few times. The chain combines TRBV7-9 with TRBJ1-1; 11 bases agree with TRBD1. CDR1 and CDR2 from the germline V gene are SEHNR and FQNEAQ (reference sequence). The V segment lost 0 bases and the J segment 1 base; nucleotides outside the gene matches: 7. This CDR3 has 18 amino acids. The CDR3 sequence is CASSLAPGTGGRNTEAFF. The CDR3 bases are TGTGCCAGCAGCTTAGCGCCGGGGACAGGGGGGAGGAACACTGAAGCTTTCTTT.

The rearrangement joins TRBV25-1 to TRBJ2-2, with 9 bases lining up with TRBD2. The trim removed 6 bases at V and 6 bases at J, leaving 8 bases unmatched. CDR3 size: 15 residues. Germline V lookup: CDR1 MGHDK, CDR2 SYGVNS. The CDR3 region is CASRPSGTGAGELFF. For the CDR3, the DNA is TGTGCCAGCAGACCTAGCGGGACGGGAGCCGGGGAGCTGTTTTTT. Together with reference TRBV25-1 and TRBJ2-2, the CDR3 gives the full variable domain: EADIYQTPRYLVIGTGKKITLECSQTMGHDKMYWYQQDPGMELHLIHYSYGVNSTEKGDLSSESTVSRIRTEHFPLTLESARPSHTSQYLCASRPSGTGAGELFFGEGSRLTVL.

This clonotype came up a few times. This chain joins TRBV19 and TRBJ2-7; D not resolved. V lost 8 bases and J 4 bases, leaving 15 bases between the germline ends. The CDR3 length is 13 residues. Germline CDR1 and CDR2: LNHDA and SQIVND (reference sequence). The CDR3: CASAPGRSYEQYF. In nucleotides, the CDR3 is TGTGCCAGTGCTCCGGGCAGGTCTTACGAGCAGTACTTC.

At least ten counts were recorded for this clonotype. This chain joins TRBV15 and TRBJ1-2; tentative D call: TRBD1 (5 bases). Germline assignment: CDR1 LNHNV and CDR2 YYDKDF (reference sequence). Trimming took 1 base from V and 7 from J, leaving 16 bases between them. The CDR3 extends over 15 amino acids. As DNA, the CDR3 is TGTGCCACCAGCAGAGCTTACCGGGGGATGGCTGGCTACACCTTC. This codes for CATSRAYRGMAGYTF.

This clonotype was counted at least ten times. The chain is built from TRBV9 and TRBJ2-5; the match to TRBD2 covers 9 bases. The germline CDR1 and CDR2 sequences are SGDLS and YYNGEE. The CDR3 covers 15 residues. Losses at the gene ends were 0 bases for V and 4 bases for J; bases not matched to a gene: 4. CDR3 sequence (DNA): TGTGCCAGCAGCGTAGCCTCGACTAGCGGAGAGACCCAGTACTTC. Its protein is CASSVASTSGETQYF.

This clonotype has a handful of counts. Written as DNA, the CDR3 is TGTGCCAGCCGTCCCATAGGGGTAACATATGGCTACACCTTC. Protein sequence: CASRPIGVTYGYTF. The genes are TRBV10-3 and TRBJ1-2; a possible D gene is TRBD1 (5 bases). Germline loops: CDR1 ENHRY, CDR2 SYGVKD. The ends were cut back, 10 bases at V and 5 bases at J, with 20 bases in the middle. This CDR3 region has 14 residues.

This clonotype came up a few times. One end of the junction varies from germline; a read error may be responsible. The chain uses TRBV15 and TRBJ2-5; 9 bases map to TRBD1. Germline-derived CDR1 and CDR2 are LNHNV and YYDKDF (reference sequence). The CDR3 length is 15 residues. The CDR3 region has the DNA TGTGCCAGCAGCGAAATACAGGGGGCGTACGAGACCCAGTACTTC. Its protein product is CASSEIQGAYETQYF.

This clonotype has more than one count but fewer than ten. The CDR3 DNA reads TGTGCCAGCAGCTTAATGGGACCCCCGAACACCGGGGAGCTGTTTTTT. It encodes CASSLMGPPNTGELFF. This chain joins TRBV7-3 and TRBJ2-2, with D perhaps TRBD1 or TRBD2 (5 bases each). Trimming removed 1 base from V and 0 bases from J, with 9 bases in between. The CDR3 consists of 16 residues. CDR1 and CDR2 from the germline V gene are SGHTA and FQGTGA.

The rearrangement uses TRBV2 and TRBJ2-5; 7 nucleotides line up with TRBD1. J gave up 2 bases and V 2 bases, and 8 bases lay outside the gene matches. This CDR3 has 16 amino acids. Germline V gene sequence: CDR1 SNHLY, CDR2 FYNNEI. The CDR3 region is CASSEPHRQGQETQYF. CDR3 coding DNA: TGTGCCAGCAGTGAACCCCACCGACAGGGTCAAGAGACCCAGTACTTC.

The chain employs TRBV15 and TRBJ1-3; D not certain. Germline CDR1 LNHNV, CDR2 YYDKDF (reference sequence). The CDR3 totals 17 residues. V lost 0 bases and J lost 2, with 14 bases in between. The CDR3 bases are TGTGCCACCAGCAGAGAGGATGGACCGCGGACTGGAAACACCATATATTTT. It translates to CATSREDGPRTGNTIYF. Filled out from reference TRBV15 and TRBJ1-3, the complete variable domain reads DAMVIQNPRYQVTQFGKPVTLSCSQTLNHNVMYWYQQKSSQAPKLLFHYYDKDFNNEADTPDNFQSRRPNTSFCFLDIRSPGLGDTAMYLCATSREDGPRTGNTIYFGEGSWLTVV.

The J gene is TRBJ1-2, the V gene TRBV10-3; D possibly corresponds to TRBD1 (6 bases). The V gene's germline CDR1 is ENHRY and CDR2 SYGVKD. This CDR3 has 14 residues. Trimming pared 4 bases from V and 7 bases from J, leaving 16 bases between. CDR3 loop: CAISARRQGSGYTF. Here the CDR3 DNA reads TGTGCCATCAGTGCTAGGAGGCAGGGGAGTGGCTACACCTTC.

The chain carries TRBV29-1 and TRBJ2-5; 7 bases match TRBD1. CDR3 length: 13 amino acids. Per the germline V gene, CDR1 is SQVTM and CDR2 is ANQGSEA. In DNA, the CDR3 is TGCAGTTACGGTACAGGGGAATTGGAGACCCAGTACTTC. The encoded protein is CSYGTGELETQYF.

This clonotype occurred a few times. The chain uses TRBV6-4 and TRBJ2-6; D possibly corresponds to TRBD1 (6 bases). Between the trimmed V and J ends, which lost 2 bases and 0 bases, there was a span of 8 bases. This CDR3 comprises 16 residues. Per germline, CDR1 MRHNA and CDR2 SNTAGT. The CDR3 DNA reads TGTGCCAGCAGTGACATAGGGGGCTCTGGGGCCAACGTCCTGACTTTC. Residues: CASSDIGGSGANVLTF.

Only a few counts were recorded for this clonotype. The chain recombines TRBV7-3 with TRBJ1-4; D may be TRBD1 (6 bases). The V end lost 5 bases, the J end lost 0 bases, and 19 bases lay between the germline ends. This CDR3 spans 18 amino acids. The germline V gene encodes CDR1 SGHTA and CDR2 FQGTGA. In DNA form, the CDR3 reads TGTGCCAGCAGCAACGGGACAACCACCCACACAACTAATGAAAAACTGTTTTTT. Translated, it gives CASSNGTTTHTTNEKLFF.

The J gene is TRBJ2-5, the V gene TRBV20-1; the D is unclear. The V end was cut by 2 bases, the J end by 3 bases, with 7 bases between. CDR1 and CDR2 from the germline V gene are DFQATT and SNEGSKA (reference sequence). The CDR3 runs 12 residues. CDR3 region: CSARRTEETQYF. The CDR3 region has the DNA TGCAGTGCTAGAAGGACCGAAGAGACCCAGTACTTC.

Turning to this clonotype: At one end the junction does not follow the germline gene, possibly because of a read error. The chain employs TRBV7-2 and TRBJ2-7; D may be TRBD1 (5 bases). This CDR3 has 15 amino acids. From germline, CDR1 is SGHTA and CDR2 FQGNSA. The chain's CDR3 is CASSQEAGFTYEQYF. In DNA, the CDR3 is TGCGCCAGCAGCCAAGAAGCAGGGTTTACCTACGAGCAGTACTTC.

The chain is built from TRBV15 and TRBJ1-2, with D unclear. The germline V gene encodes CDR1 LNHNV and CDR2 YYDKDF (reference sequence). This CDR3 comprises 12 residues. Trimming removed 1 base from V and 8 bases from J, with 8 bases in between. CDR3 nucleotides: TGTGCCACCAGCAGAGTGGGCAGGGGCTACACCTTC. It specifies CATSRVGRGYTF.

V and J are TRBV19 and TRBJ2-2, with a possible D match to TRBD1 (6 bases). CDR3 length: 17 residues. Trimming pared 3 bases from V and 3 bases from J, leaving 17 bases between. CDR1 and CDR2 from the germline V gene are LNHDA and SQIVND (reference sequence). The CDR3 DNA reads as TGTGCCAGTAGTATGTTCTTATCAGGGGACCACACCGGGGAGCTGTTTTTT. Translated, it gives CASSMFLSGDHTGELFF.

The chain uses TRBV27 and TRBJ1-1; no reliable D call. V lost 6 bases and J 11 bases, leaving 13 bases between the germline ends. The CDR3 length is 11 residues. Germline V gene data show CDR1 as MNHEY and CDR2 as SMNVEV (reference sequence). CDR3 bases: TGTGCCAGCAGGTCTGGCTTGGGGGCTTTCTTT. It encodes CASRSGLGAFF.

This clonotype was seen a handful of times. V usage is TRBV12-3 or TRBV12-4 and J usage is TRBJ2-7, with 7 bases identical to TRBD2. V was pared by 6 bases and J by 7 bases, with 15 bases of the junction left unmatched. CDR3 length: 15 residues. The CDR3, as DNA: TGTGCCAGCAGAGCCTCTGGCGGGGGTTTAAGGGAGCAGTACTTC. This sequence encodes CASRASGGGLREQYF.

The chain carries TRBV19 and TRBJ2-5; a possible D gene is TRBD2 (5 bases). The germline V gene encodes CDR1 LNHDA and CDR2 SQIVND (reference sequence). The CDR3 loop spans 14 amino acids. Trimming removed 5 bases from V and 0 bases from J, with 10 bases in between. CDR3 nucleotide sequence: TGTGCCAGTAGTTCCCCGGGAAACCAAGAGACCCAGTACTTC. This codes for CASSSPGNQETQYF. Filled out from reference TRBV19 and TRBJ2-5, the complete variable domain reads DGGITQSPKYLFRKEGQNVTLSCEQNLNHDAMYWYRQDPGQGLRLIYYSQIVNDFQKGDIAEGYSVSREKKESFPLTVTSAQKNPTAFYLCASSSPGNQETQYFGPGTRLLVL.

The rearrangement links TRBV12-3 or TRBV12-4 to TRBJ1-1; 8 nucleotides match TRBD1. Losses at the gene ends were 4 bases for V and 0 bases for J; bases not matched to a gene: 7. CDR3 size: 16 residues. Here the CDR3 DNA reads TGTGCCAGCAGTTCGGGGACAGGCCTCCTGAACACTGAAGCTTTCTTT. Translating gives CASSSGTGLLNTEAFF.

With regard to this clonotype: Possible read error: a much larger clone is one base away. The chain is built from TRBV2 and TRBJ2-5; D is perhaps TRBD2 (5 bases). V shed 5 bases and J shed 2 bases, with 12 bases lying between them. Germline lookup yields CDR1 SNHLY and CDR2 FYNNEI. The length of the CDR3 is 14 residues. The CDR3 nucleotides read TGTGCCAGCAGTAGGTTTAGCGCTCAAGAGACCCAGTACTTC. This codes for CASSRFSAQETQYF.

The chain has TRBV5-1 and TRBJ2-2, with 7 bases identical to TRBD2. The CDR3 spans 15 residues. Germline CDR1 reads SGHRS; CDR2 reads YFSETQ. The junction had 9 bases not matched to a gene; V was cut back by 6 bases and J by 4 bases. CDR3 amino acids: CASTPSGASTGELFF. The CDR3 DNA reads TGCGCCAGCACCCCTAGCGGAGCGAGCACCGGGGAGCTGTTTTTT.

The chain couples TRBV20-1 to TRBJ2-6; D might be TRBD2 (6 bases). The V gene's germline CDR1 is DFQATT and CDR2 SNEGSKA (reference sequence). The length of the CDR3 is 17 residues. V was pared by 2 bases and J by 1 base, with 15 bases between. CDR3 sequence: CSARIPGLMSGANVLTF. The CDR3 region has the DNA TGCAGTGCTAGAATCCCGGGACTGATGTCTGGGGCCAACGTCCTGACTTTC.

J is TRBJ2-7 and V is TRBV20-1, with TRBD1 identical over 9 bases. The CDR3 totals 13 residues. In germline, CDR1 is DFQATT, CDR2 SNEGSKA (reference sequence). J gave up 5 bases and V 5 bases, and 7 bases lay outside the gene matches. DNA of the CDR3: TGCAGTGCTCACCGGGACAGGGCCCACGAGCAGTACTTC. Translated, it gives CSAHRDRAHEQYF.

This clonotype was counted between two and nine times. The V and J genes are TRBV4-2 and TRBJ2-5; 8 nucleotides align to TRBD1. Per germline, CDR1 LGHNA and CDR2 YNFKEQ. Trimming removed 1 base from V and 5 bases from J; junction bases left unmatched: 6. This CDR3 region has 15 residues. CDR3 sequence: CASSQGSGGWETQYF. The CDR3 coding sequence is TGTGCCAGCAGCCAAGGATCAGGGGGCTGGGAGACCCAGTACTTC.

V usage is TRBV15 and J usage is TRBJ1-6; D gene unclear. Trimming stripped 3 bases from V and 6 bases from J, with 6 bases between. Germline V gene sequence: CDR1 LNHNV, CDR2 YYDKDF (reference sequence). This CDR3 has 13 residues. The CDR3 bases are TGTGCCACCAGCAGGGAGGGTAATTCACCCCTCCACTTT. Translation: CATSREGNSPLHF.